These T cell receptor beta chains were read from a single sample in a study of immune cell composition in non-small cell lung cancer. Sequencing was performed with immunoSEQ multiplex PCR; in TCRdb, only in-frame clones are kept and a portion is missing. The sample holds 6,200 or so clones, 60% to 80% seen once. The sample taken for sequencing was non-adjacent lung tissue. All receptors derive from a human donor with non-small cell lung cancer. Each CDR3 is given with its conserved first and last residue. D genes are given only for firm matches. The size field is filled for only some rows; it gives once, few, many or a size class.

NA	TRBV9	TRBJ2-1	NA	TGTGCCAGCAGCGTAGAGGACAGCTACATTGAGCAGTTCTTC	CASSVEDSYIEQFF
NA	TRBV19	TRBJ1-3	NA	TGTGCCAGTAGTATCTACCAGGCGAGCTCTGGAAACACCATATATTTT	CASSIYQASSGNTIYF
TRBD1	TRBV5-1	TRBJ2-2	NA	TGCGCCAGCAGCGGCAGGGGGCCGGACGGGGAGCTGTTTTTT	CASSGRGPDGELFF
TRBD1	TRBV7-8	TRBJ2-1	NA	TGTGCCAGCAGCGAGGGACAGAACAATGAGCAGTTCTTC	CASSEGQNNEQFF
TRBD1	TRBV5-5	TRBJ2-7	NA	TGTGCCAGCAGCTTGGAAGGACAGGGAATGGAGCAGTACTTC	CASSLEGQGMEQYF
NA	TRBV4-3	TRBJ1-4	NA	TGCGCCAGCAGCCAAGATTCGGGGGGTGGAACTAATGAAAAACTGTTTTTT	CASSQDSGGGTNEKLFF
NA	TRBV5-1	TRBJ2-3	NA	TGCGCCAGCAGCTTGTCAACAGGGACCGACGGAGATACGCAGTATTTT	CASSLSTGTDGDTQYF
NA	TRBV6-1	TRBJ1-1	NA	TGTGCCAGCAGCGGAGGGAGAGACACTGAAGCTTTCTTT	CASSGGRDTEAFF
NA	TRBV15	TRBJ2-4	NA	TGTGCCACCAGCAGAGATCTCAGTAGGGGGCAGTACTTC	CATSRDLSRGQYF
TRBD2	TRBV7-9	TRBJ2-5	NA	TGTGCCAGCAGCTCTGCCCTTAGCGGGGGGGAGACCCAGTACTTC	CASSSALSGGETQYF
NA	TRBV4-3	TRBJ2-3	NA	TGCGCCAGCAGCCAAGGGAACGCCTTATCGGGTGATACGCAGTATTTT	CASSQGNALSGDTQYF
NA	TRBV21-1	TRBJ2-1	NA	TGTGCCAGCGATTCGACAGGGAGGTTGGATGAGCAGTTCTTC	CASDSTGRLDEQFF
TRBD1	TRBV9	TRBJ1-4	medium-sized	TGTGCCAGCAGCGTAGGACAGGGGGCAGAAAAACTGTTTTTT	CASSVGQGAEKLFF
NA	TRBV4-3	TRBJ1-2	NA	TGCGCCAGCAGCCAGTTCCTGACAGCCGAGAATGGCTACACCTTC	CASSQFLTAENGYTF
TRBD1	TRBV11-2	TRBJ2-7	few	TGTGCCAGCAGCTTAGATCGAGGGGGCCGTTACGAGCAGTACTTC	CASSLDRGGRYEQYF
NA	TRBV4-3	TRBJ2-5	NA	TGCGCCAGCAGCCAAGAGACAGCCAGCAGGGGAGAGACCCAGTACTTC	CASSQETASRGETQYF
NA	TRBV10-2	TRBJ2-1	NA	TGCGCCAGCAGTGCGATCTCGGGTGAGCAGTTCTTC	CASSAISGEQFF
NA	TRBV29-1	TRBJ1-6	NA	TGCAGCGTTAAGACAGAATCCTATAATTCACCCCTCCACTTT	CSVKTESYNSPLHF
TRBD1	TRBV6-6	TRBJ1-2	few	TGTGCCAGCAGTCGACAGGGGGCGGGAGGCTACACCTTC	CASSRQGAGGYTF
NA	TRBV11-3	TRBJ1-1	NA	TGTGCCAGCAGCTTAGTGGAGGGACCTACCACTGAAGCTTTCTTT	CASSLVEGPTTEAFF
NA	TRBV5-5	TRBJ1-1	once	TGTGCCAGCAGCTTCCCGGGAACGACTGAAGCTTTCTTT	CASSFPGTTEAFF
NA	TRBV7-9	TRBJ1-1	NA	TGTGCCAGCAGCCCCCCGGCGGTCCAGTCGAACACTGAAGCTTTCTTT	CASSPPAVQSNTEAFF
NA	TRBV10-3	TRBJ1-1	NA	TGTGCCATCAGGGGAGATGGGGTTAACACTGAAGCTTTCTTT	CAIRGDGVNTEAFF
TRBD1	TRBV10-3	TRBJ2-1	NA	TGTGCCATCAAAGTTAGACAGGGGGCATCCTACAATGAGCAGTTCTTC	CAIKVRQGASYNEQFF
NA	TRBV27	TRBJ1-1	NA	TGTGCCAGCGGTACCTTCAGGGCCTGGAACACTGAAGCTTTCTTT	CASGTFRAWNTEAFF
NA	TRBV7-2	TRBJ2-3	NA	TGTGCCAGCAGCGGGGGGGCGGCAGATACGCAGTATTTT	CASSGGAADTQYF
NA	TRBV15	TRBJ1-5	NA	TGTGCCACCAGCAGAGATCCCCGGACAGACGGTAATCAGCCCCAGCATTTT	CATSRDPRTDGNQPQHF
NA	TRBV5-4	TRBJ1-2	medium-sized	TGTGCCAGCAGCGCGGGACGAGAGAACTATGGCTACACCTTC	CASSAGRENYGYTF
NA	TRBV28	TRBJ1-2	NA	TGTGCCAGCAGCCTACTTAACTATGGCTACACCTTC	CASSLLNYGYTF
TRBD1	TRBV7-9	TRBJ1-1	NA	TGTGCCAGCAGCACAGGGGTTGAAGCTTTCTTT	CASSTGVEAFF
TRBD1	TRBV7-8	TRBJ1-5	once	TGTGCCAGCAGCTTAGCCGACAGGGGTTACAATCAGCCCCAGCATTTT	CASSLADRGYNQPQHF
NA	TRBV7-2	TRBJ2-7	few	TGTGCCAGCAGCCTTCAGGTCATGGGTTCAAGGTGGGAGCAGTACTTC	CASSLQVMGSRWEQYF